The present T cell receptor (beta chain) was sequenced within a study of tumor and adjacent non-tumor tissue in lung cancer. Study-level results: Compared with tumor, normal lung showed significantly lower TCR diversity.

Three rounds of nested PCR, following a modified ARM-PCR protocol, produced the TCRbeta library. TCRdb processed the multiplex PCR reads anew with MiXCR; each CDR3 protein has one entry. Of about 110,000 distinct CDR3 sequences in the sample, approximately 80% were seen once. No cell sorting was done before RNA was extracted from the tissue. Newly diagnosed lung cancer patients had thoracic surgery in China, August–late 2014, without prior chemotherapy. At least ten counts were recorded for this clonotype. What it binds is not known. This CDR3 is 16 amino acids long. Trimming pared 2 bases from V and 7 bases from J, leaving 24 bases between. CDR1 DFQATT and CDR2 SNEGSKA come from the germline V gene (reference sequence).

Sequencing was done on a sample of lung tumor tissue. This clonotype originated in a man in his sixties or seventies with non-small cell lung cancer. V and J are TRBV20-1 and TRBJ2-7; either TRBD1 or TRBD2 may supply D (5 bases each). CDR3 nucleotide sequence: TGCAGTGCTAGAACCAGAATTGGGACCCTTCTCCCTGAGCAGTACTTC. Its translation is CSARTRIGTLLPEQYF.